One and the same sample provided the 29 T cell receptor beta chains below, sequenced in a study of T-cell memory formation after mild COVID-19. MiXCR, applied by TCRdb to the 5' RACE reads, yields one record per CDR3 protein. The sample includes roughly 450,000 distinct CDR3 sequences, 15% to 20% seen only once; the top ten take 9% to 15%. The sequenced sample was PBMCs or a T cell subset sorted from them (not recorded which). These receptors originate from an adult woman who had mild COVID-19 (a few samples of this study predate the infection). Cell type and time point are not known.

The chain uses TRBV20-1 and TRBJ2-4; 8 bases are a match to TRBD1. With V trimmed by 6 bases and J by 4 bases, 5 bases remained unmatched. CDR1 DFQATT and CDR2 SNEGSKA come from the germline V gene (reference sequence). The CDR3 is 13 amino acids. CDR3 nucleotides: TGCAGTGCCCGAGACAGGGGTAAAAACATTCAGTACTTC. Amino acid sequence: CSARDRGKNIQYF.

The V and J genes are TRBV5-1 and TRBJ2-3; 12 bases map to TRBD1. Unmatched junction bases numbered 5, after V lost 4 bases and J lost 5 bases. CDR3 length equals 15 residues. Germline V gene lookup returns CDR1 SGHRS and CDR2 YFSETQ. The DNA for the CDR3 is TGCGCCAGCAGCCCCGGGACAGGGGGCAGAGATACGCAGTATTTT. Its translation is CASSPGTGGRDTQYF.

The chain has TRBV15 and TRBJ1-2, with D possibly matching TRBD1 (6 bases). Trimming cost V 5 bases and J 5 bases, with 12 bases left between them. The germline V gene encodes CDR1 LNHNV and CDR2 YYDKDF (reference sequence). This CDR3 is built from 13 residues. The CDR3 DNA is TGTGCCACCAGCGAACAGGGAGGATATGGCTACACCTTC. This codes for CATSEQGGYGYTF.

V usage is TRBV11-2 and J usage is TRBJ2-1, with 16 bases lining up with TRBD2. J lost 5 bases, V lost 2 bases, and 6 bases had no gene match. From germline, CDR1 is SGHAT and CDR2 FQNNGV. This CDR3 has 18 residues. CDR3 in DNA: TGTGCCAGCAGCTTATTTGGGGGGACTAGCGGGAGGGACAATGAGCAGTTCTTC. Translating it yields CASSLFGGTSGRDNEQFF.

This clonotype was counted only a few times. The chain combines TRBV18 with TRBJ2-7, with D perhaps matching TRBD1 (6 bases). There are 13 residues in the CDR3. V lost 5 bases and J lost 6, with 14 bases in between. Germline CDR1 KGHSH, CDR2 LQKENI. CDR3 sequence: CASSAGAVGEQYF. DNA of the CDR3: TGTGCCAGCTCAGCAGGGGCCGTGGGCGAGCAGTACTTC.

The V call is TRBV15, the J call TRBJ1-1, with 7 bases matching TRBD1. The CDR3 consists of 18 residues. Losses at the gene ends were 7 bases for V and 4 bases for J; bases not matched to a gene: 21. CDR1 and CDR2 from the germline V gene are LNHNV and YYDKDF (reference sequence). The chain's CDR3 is CATKGIVTGRSLSTEAFF. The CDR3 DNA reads TGTGCCACCAAAGGGATCGTGACAGGGAGGTCGTTGAGCACTGAAGCTTTCTTT.

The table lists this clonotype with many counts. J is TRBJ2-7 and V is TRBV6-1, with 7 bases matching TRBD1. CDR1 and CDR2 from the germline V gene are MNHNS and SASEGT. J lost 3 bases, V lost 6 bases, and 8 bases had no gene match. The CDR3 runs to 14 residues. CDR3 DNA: TGTGCCAGCAGCCTCACCGGGACAGACTACGAGCAGTACTTC. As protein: CASSLTGTDYEQYF.

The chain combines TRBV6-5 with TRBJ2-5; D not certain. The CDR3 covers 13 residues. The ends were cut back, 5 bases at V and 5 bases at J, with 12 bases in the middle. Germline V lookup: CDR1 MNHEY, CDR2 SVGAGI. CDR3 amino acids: CASSPTMGETQYF. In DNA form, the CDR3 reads TGTGCCAGCAGTCCGACAATGGGGGAGACCCAGTACTTC.

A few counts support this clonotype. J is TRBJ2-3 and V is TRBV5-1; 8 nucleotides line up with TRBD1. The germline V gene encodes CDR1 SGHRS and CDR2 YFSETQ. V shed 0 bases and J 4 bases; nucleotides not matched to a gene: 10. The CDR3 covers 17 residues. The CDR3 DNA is TGCGCCAGCAGCTTGGGCCCCTGGACAGGGCGCGCAGATACGCAGTATTTT. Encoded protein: CASSLGPWTGRADTQYF.

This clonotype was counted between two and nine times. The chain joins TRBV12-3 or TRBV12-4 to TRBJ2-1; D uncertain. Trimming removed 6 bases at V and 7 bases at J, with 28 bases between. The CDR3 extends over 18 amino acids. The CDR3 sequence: CASRSDLRPDHPVNEQFF. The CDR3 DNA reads TGTGCCAGCAGGTCGGACCTCCGCCCTGATCACCCGGTTAATGAGCAGTTCTTC.

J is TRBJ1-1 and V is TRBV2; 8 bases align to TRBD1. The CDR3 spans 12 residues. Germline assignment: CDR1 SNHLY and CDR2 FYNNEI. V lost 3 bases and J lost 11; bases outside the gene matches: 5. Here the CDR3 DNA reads TGTGCCAGCAGTGAGGACAGGGACCTGGCTTTCTTT. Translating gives CASSEDRDLAFF. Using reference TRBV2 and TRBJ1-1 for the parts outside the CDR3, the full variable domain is EPEVTQTPSHQVTQMGQEVILRCVPISNHLYFYWYRQILGQKVEFLVSFYNNEISEKSEIFDDQFSVERPDGSNFTLKIRSTKLEDSAMYFCASSEDRDLAFFGQGTRLTVV.

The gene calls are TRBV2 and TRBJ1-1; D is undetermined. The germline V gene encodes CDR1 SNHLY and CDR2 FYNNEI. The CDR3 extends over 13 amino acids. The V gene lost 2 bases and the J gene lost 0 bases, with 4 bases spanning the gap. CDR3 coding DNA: TGTGCCAGCAGTGAAATGATGAACACTGAAGCTTTCTTT. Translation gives CASSEMMNTEAFF.

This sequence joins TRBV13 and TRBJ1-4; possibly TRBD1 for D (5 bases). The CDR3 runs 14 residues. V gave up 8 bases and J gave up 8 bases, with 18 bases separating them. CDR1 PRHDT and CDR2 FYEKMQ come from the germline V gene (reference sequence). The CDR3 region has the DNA TGTGCCAGCCAGCGGTCAAGTGAGGGGGAAAAACTGTTTTTT. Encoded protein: CASQRSSEGEKLFF.

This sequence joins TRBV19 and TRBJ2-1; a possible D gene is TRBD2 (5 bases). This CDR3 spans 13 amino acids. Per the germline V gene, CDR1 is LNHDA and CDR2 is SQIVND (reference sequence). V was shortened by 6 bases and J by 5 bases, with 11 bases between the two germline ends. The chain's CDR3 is CASSAGPNNEQFF. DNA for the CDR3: TGTGCCAGTAGCGCGGGCCCAAACAATGAGCAGTTCTTC. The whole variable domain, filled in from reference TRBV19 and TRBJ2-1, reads DGGITQSPKYLFRKEGQNVTLSCEQNLNHDAMYWYRQDPGQGLRLIYYSQIVNDFQKGDIAEGYSVSREKKESFPLTVTSAQKNPTAFYLCASSAGPNNEQFFGPGTRLTVL.

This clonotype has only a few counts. The CDR3 reads CASSRRSGMDTQYF. The CDR3 region has the DNA TGTGCCAGCAGCCGTAGATCGGGTATGGATACGCAGTATTTT. The rearrangement uses TRBV12-3 or TRBV12-4 and TRBJ2-3; D not certain. The ends were cut back, 6 bases at V and 6 bases at J, with 16 bases in the middle. There are 14 residues in the CDR3.

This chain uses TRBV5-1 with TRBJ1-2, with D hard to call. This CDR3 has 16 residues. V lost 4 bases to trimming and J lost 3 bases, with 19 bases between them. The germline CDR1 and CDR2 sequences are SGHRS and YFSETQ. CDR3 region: CASSPGPVVRDYGYTF. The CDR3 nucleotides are TGCGCCAGCAGCCCCGGCCCGGTAGTAAGGGACTATGGCTACACCTTC.

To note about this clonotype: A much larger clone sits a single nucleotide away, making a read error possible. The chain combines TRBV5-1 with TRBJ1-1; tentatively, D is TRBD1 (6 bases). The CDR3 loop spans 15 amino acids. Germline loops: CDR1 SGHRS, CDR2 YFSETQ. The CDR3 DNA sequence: TGCGCCAGCAAGGGTGGGGGGGCATTGAACAATGAAGCTTTCTTT. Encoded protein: CASKGGGALNNEAFF.

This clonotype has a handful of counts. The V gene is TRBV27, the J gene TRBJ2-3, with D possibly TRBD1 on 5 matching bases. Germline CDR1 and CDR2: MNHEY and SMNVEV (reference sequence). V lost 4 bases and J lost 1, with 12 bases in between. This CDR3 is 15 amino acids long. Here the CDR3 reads CASSSPSTGTDTQYF. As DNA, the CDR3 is TGTGCCAGCAGTTCCCCCTCGACAGGCACAGATACGCAGTATTTT.

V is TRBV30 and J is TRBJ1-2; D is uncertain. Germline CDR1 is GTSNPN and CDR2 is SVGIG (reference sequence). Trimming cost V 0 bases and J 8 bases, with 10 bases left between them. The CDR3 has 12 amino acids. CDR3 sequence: CAWSVPLGGYTF. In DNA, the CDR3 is TGTGCCTGGAGTGTACCCCTTGGAGGCTACACCTTC.

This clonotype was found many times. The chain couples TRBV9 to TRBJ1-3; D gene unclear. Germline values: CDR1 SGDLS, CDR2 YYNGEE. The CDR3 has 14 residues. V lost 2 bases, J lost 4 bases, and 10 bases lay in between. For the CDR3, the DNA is TGTGCCAGCAGCGTCAGAGCGGTCGGAAACACCATATATTTT. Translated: CASSVRAVGNTIYF. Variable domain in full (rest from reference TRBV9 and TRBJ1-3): DSGVTQTPKHLITATGQRVTLRCSPRSGDLSVYWYQQSLDQGLQFLIQYYNGEERAKGNILERFSAQQFPDLHSELNLSSLELGDSALYFCASSVRAVGNTIYFGEGSWLTVV.

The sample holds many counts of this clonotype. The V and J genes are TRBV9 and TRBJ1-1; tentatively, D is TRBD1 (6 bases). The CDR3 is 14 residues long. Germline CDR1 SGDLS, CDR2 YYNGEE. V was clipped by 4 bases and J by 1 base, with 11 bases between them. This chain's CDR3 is CASSPGQSNTEAFF. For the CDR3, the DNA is TGTGCCAGCAGCCCTGGACAGTCGAACACTGAAGCTTTCTTT. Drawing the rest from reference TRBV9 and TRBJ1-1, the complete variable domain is DSGVTQTPKHLITATGQRVTLRCSPRSGDLSVYWYQQSLDQGLQFLIQYYNGEERAKGNILERFSAQQFPDLHSELNLSSLELGDSALYFCASSPGQSNTEAFFGQGTRLTVV.

The CDR3 coding sequence is TGCGCCAGCAGCCTCCAGGGATTTGACACTGAAGCTTTCTTT. Its translation: CASSLQGFDTEAFF. This sequence joins TRBV5-1 and TRBJ1-1, with D possibly matching TRBD1 (5 bases). This CDR3 spans 14 amino acids. From germline, CDR1 is SGHRS and CDR2 YFSETQ. Trimming left V 4 bases short and J 3 bases short, with 13 bases between.

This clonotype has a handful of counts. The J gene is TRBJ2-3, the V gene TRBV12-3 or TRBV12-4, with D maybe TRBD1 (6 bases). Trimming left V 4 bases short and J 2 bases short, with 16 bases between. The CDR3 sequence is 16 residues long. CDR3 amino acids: CASSSGGQSFTDTQYF. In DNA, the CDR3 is TGTGCCAGCAGTTCCGGAGGACAGAGCTTCACAGATACGCAGTATTTT.

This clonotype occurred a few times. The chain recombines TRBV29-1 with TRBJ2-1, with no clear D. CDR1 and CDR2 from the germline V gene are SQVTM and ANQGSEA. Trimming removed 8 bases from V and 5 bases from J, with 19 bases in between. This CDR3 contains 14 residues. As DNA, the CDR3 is TGCAGCTCGGGCGCAGACCAAAGAAACAATGAGCAGTTCTTC. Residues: CSSGADQRNNEQFF.

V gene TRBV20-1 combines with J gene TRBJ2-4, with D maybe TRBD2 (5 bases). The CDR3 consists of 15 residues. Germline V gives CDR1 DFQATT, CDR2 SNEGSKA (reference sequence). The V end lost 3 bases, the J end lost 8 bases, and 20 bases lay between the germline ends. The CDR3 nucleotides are TGCAGTGCTAGCGGGCGCGGTGTCTTGGAGGACATTCAGTACTTC. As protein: CSASGRGVLEDIQYF.

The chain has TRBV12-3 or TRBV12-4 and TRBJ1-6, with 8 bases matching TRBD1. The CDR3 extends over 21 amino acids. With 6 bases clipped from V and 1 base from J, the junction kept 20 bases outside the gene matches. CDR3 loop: CASREGQDGGTLRSYNSPLHF. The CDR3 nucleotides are TGTGCCAGCAGGGAGGGACAGGATGGCGGTACCCTGAGGTCCTATAATTCACCCCTCCACTTT.

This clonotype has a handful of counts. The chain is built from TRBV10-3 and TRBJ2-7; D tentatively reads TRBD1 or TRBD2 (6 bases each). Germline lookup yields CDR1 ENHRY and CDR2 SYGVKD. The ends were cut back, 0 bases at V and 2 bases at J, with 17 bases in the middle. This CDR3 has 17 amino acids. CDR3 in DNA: TGTGCCATCAGTGAGTCCCCGGGGGCTCCTTCAGCCTACGAGCAGTACTTC. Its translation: CAISESPGAPSAYEQYF.

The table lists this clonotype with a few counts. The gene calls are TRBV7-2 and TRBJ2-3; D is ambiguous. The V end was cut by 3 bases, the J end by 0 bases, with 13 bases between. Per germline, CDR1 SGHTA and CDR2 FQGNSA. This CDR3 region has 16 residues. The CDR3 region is CASSFQSSTSTDTQYF. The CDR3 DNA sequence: TGTGCCAGCAGCTTCCAGTCTTCTACCAGCACAGATACGCAGTATTTT.

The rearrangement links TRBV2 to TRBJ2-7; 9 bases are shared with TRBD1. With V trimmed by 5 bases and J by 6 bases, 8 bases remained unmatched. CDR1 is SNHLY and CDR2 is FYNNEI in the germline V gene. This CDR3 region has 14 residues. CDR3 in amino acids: CASSPRTGGGEQYF. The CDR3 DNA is TGTGCCAGCAGTCCCCGCACAGGGGGCGGCGAGCAGTACTTC. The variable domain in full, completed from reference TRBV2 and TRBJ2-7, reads EPEVTQTPSHQVTQMGQEVILRCVPISNHLYFYWYRQILGQKVEFLVSFYNNEISEKSEIFDDQFSVERPDGSNFTLKIRSTKLEDSAMYFCASSPRTGGGEQYFGPGTRLTVT.